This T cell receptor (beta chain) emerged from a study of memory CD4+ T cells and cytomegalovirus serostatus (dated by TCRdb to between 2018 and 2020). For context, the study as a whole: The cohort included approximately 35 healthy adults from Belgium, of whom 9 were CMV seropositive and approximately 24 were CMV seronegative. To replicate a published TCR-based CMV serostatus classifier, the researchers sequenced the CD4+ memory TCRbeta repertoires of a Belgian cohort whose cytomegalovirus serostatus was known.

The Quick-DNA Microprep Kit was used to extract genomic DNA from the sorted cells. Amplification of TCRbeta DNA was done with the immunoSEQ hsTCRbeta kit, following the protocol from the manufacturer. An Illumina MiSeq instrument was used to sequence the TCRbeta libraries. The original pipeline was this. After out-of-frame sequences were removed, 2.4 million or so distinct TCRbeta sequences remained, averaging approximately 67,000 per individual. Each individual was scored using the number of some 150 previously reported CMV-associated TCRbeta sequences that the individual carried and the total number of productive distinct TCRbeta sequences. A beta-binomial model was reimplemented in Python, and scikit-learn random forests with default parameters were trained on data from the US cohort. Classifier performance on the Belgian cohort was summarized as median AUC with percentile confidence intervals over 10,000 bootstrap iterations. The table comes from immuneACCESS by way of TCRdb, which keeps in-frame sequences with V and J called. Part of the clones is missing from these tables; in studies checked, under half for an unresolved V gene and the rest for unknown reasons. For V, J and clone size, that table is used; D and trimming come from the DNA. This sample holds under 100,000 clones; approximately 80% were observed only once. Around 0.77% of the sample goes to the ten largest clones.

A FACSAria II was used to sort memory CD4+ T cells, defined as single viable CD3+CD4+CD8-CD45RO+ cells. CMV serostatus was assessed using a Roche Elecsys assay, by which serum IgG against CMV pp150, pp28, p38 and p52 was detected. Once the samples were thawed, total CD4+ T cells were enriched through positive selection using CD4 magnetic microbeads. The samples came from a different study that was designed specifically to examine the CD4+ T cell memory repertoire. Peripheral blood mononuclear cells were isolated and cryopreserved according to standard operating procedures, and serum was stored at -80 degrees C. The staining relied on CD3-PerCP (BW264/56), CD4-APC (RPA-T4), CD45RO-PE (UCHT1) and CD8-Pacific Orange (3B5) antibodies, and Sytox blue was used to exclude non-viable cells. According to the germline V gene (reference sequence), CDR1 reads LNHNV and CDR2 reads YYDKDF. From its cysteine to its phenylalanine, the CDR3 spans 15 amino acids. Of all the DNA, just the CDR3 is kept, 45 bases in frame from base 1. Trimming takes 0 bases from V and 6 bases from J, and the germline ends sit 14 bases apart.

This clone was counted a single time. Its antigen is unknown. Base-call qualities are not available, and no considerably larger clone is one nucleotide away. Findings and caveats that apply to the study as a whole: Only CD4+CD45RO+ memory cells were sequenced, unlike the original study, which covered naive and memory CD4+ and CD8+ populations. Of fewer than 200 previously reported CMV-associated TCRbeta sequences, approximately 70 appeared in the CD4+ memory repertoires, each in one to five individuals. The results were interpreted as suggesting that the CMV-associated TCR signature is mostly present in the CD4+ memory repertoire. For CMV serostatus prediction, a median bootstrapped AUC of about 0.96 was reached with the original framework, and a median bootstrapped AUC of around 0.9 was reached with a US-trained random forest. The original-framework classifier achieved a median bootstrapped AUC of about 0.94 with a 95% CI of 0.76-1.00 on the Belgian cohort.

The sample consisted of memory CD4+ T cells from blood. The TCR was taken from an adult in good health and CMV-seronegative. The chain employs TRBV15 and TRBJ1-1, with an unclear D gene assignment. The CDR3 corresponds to CATSRDRSGSAEAFF. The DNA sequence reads TGTGCCACCAGCAGAGATCGATCGGGGTCTGCTGAAGCTTTCTTT.